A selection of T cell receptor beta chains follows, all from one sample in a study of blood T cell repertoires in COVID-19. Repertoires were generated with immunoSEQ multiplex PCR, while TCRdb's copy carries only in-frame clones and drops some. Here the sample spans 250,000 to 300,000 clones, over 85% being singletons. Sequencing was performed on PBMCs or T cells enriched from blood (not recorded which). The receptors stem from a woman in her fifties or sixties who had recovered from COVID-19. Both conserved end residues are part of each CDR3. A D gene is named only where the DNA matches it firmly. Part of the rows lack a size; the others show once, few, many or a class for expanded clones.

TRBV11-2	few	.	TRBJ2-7	TGTGCCAGCAGTTTGGGGCGGGACTACGAGCAGTACTTC	CASSLGRDYEQYF
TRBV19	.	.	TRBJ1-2	TGTGCCAGTAGTATAGGAGGCGGTTCTAACTATGGCTACACCTTC	CASSIGGGSNYGYTF
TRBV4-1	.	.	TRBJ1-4	TGCGCCAGCAGCCAAGAGCGTCGTAGGACAACAAATGAAAAACTGTTTTTT	CASSQERRRTTNEKLFF
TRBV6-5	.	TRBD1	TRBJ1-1	TGTGCCAGCAGGACGACAGGGTTCACTGAAGCTTTCTTT	CASRTTGFTEAFF
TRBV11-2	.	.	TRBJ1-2	TGTGCCAGCAGCTTTGCGGGAGGTCTGTTTGTTAACTATGGCTACACCTTC	CASSFAGGLFVNYGYTF
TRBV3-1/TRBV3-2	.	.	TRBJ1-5	TGTGCCAGCAGCCAAGATGGGGGGGAATGGCCCCAGCATTTT	CASSQDGGEWPQHF
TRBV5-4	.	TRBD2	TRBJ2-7	TGTGCCAGCAGCTCCCCTAGCGGGAGGTCCTACGAGCAGTACTTC	CASSSPSGRSYEQYF
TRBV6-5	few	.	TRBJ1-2	TGTGCCAGCTCTAGGGCAGGGGCCTATGGCTACACCTTC	CASSRAGAYGYTF
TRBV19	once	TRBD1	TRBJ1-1	TGTGCCAGAGCAGAGGACAGGGGGTACCACAAAACTGAAGCTTTCTTT	CARAEDRGYHKTEAFF
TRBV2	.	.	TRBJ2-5	TGTGCCAGCGGAGTTACCCCTGCCCAAGAGACCCAGTACTTC	CASGVTPAQETQYF
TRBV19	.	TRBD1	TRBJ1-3	TGTGCCAGTAGTATAAACCCTACAGGGGGGGGAAACACCATATATTTT	CASSINPTGGGNTIYF
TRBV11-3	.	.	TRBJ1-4	TGTGCCAGCAGCTTAGCCTCTTTCCATGAAAAACTGTTTTTT	CASSLASFHEKLFF
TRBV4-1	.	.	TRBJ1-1	TGCGCCAGCAGCCATGCGGTATTCGCCGCCCACACTGAAGCTTTCTTT	CASSHAVFAAHTEAFF
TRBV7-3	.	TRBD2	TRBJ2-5	TGTGCCAGCAGCTCCGGGACTAGCGGATTCGGAGAGACCCAGTACTTC	CASSSGTSGFGETQYF
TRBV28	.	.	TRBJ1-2	TGTGCCAGCAGGGGCTGGGGACACCTCTATGGCTACACCTTC	CASRGWGHLYGYTF
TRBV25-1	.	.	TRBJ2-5	TGTGCCAGCAGTGATTTTGGGGGGTCGGGAGAGACCCAGTACTTC	CASSDFGGSGETQYF
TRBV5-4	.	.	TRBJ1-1	TGTGCCAGCAGCTTGGGGATCGAGGACACTGAAGCTTTCTTT	CASSLGIEDTEAFF
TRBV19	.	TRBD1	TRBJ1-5	TGTGCCAGTAGTACCCGGACAGGAGGGCAGCCCCAGCATTTT	CASSTRTGGQPQHF
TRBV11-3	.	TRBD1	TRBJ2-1	TGTGCCAGCAGCCTGGGACAGTTCTACAATGAGCAGTTCTTC	CASSLGQFYNEQFF
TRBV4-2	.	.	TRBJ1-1	TGTGCCAGCAGCCAGGCTAACAGGGTGGGCACTGAAGCTTTCTTT	CASSQANRVGTEAFF
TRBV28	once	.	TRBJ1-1	TGTGCCAGCAGTTTACGACTTGGACAGCAAGCTTTCTTT	CASSLRLGQQAFF
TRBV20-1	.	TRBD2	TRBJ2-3	TGCAGTGCTAGTGGAGGGACTAGCGGGAGGGCAGATACGCAGTATTTT	CSASGGTSGRADTQYF
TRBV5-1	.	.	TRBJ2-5	TGCGCCAGCAGCTTCCCACAGGAATCCCAGTACTTC	CASSFPQESQYF
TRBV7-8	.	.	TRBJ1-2	TGTGCCAGCAGCCCTCCTGGGGGGTACTATGGCTACACCTTC	CASSPPGGYYGYTF
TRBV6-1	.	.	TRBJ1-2	TGTGCCAGCAGTGAGTTCGGGGGAGGGGGCTACACCTTC	CASSEFGGGGYTF
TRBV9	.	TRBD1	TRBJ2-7	TGTGCCAGCATATTCCGCGACAGGGCTTTCTACGAGCAGTACTTC	CASIFRDRAFYEQYF
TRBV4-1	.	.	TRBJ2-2	TGCGCCAGCAGCCCCGGGACAACTTCCACCGGGGAGCTGTTTTTT	CASSPGTTSTGELFF
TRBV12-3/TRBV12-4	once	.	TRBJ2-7	TGTGCCAGCAGTCCCCAGGGCGCCGAGCAGTACTTC	CASSPQGAEQYF
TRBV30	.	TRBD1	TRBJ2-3	TGTGCCTGGAGTGATGGGACAGGGACAGATACGCAGTATTTT	CAWSDGTGTDTQYF
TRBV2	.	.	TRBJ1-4	TGTGCCAGCAGTTCGAGTCTTACAACTAATGAAAAACTGTTTTTT	CASSSSLTTNEKLFF
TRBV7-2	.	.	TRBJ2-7	TGTGCCAGCAGCTTAGCTGGGGCAGGGTATACGAAGCAGTACTTC	CASSLAGAGYTKQYF
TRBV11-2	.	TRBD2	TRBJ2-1	TGTGCCAGCAGCTCAGGGACTAGCGGGAGATCTGGTGAGCAGTTCTTC	CASSSGTSGRSGEQFF
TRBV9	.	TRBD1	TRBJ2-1	TGTGCCAGCAGCTTCACCCCGGGACAGGGTTACAATGAGCAGTTCTTC	CASSFTPGQGYNEQFF
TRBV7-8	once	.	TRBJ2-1	TGTGCCAGCAGCCCCCAGAGGGTAAACTACAATGAGCAGTTCTTC	CASSPQRVNYNEQFF
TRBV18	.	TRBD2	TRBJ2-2	TGTGCCAGCTCACCTTCACTAGCGGGAGTCGGCGGGGAGCTGTTTTTT	CASSPSLAGVGGELFF
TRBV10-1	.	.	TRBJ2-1	TGCGCCAGCAGTGAGTTACATAACTCCTACAATGAGCAGTTCTTC	CASSELHNSYNEQFF
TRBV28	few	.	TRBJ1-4	TGTGCCGCAAAGTACGCGGGCGAGAAAAATGAAAAACTGTTTTTT	CAAKYAGEKNEKLFF
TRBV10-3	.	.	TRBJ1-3	TGTGCCATCAGATTGGGGGAGGCGGAGGGAAACACCATATATTTT	CAIRLGEAEGNTIYF
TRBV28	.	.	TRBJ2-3	TGTGCCAGCAGTTTACTAGCTCAGAACACAGATACGCAGTATTTT	CASSLLAQNTDTQYF
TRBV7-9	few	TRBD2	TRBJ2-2	TGTGCCAGCAGCTACCCTAGCGGGAGACGCGGCACCGGGGAGCTGTTTTTT	CASSYPSGRRGTGELFF
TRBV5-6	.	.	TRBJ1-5	TGTGCCAGCAGCTTGGGTAGCCCCAATCAGCCCCAGCATTTT	CASSLGSPNQPQHF